This T cell receptor (beta chain) is from a study of blood T cells in healthy people across ages. As concerns this clonotype: Its target is unknown.

Alongside a J-beta primer mix, a sample-barcoded 5' primer served in a second PCR lasting roughly 6 to 11 cycles. In TCRdb, the 5' RACE reads were re-called with MiXCR into one record per CDR3 protein. The sample records hundreds of thousands of distinct CDR3 sequences, under 25% being singletons. Study-wide results and limits: Possibly confounding the expanded clonotype changes was the fact that donor CMV status was unknown. The study found more naive CD4+ cells and higher diversity in long-lived than aged donors.

There are 15 residues in the CDR3. The germline V gene encodes CDR1 DFQATT and CDR2 SNEGSKA (reference sequence). J was trimmed by 8 bases and V by 6 bases; bases with no gene match: 13. They isolated at least 6.5 million PBMCs from each sample. Every sample gave at least 5 micrograms of total RNA when it was extracted. This chain connects TRBV20-1 to TRBJ2-3, with 11 bases identical to TRBD2. This sequence originates from a man between 65 and 79 years old in good health. Sequencing input: blood. As DNA, the CDR3 is TGCAGTGCGTACAACCCCCTAGCGGGAGGAGGTACGCAGTATTTT. It specifies CSAYNPLAGGGTQYF.